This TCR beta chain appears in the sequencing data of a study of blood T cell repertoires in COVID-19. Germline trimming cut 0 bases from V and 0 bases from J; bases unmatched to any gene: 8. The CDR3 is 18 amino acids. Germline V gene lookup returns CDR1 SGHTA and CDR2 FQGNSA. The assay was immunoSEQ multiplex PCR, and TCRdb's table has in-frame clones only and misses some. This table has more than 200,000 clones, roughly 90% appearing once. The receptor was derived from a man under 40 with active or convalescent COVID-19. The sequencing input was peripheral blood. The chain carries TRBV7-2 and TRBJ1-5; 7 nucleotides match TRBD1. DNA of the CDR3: TGTGCCAGCAGCTTAGCGGTCAGGGGGACTTATAGCAATCAGCCCCAGCATTTT. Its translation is CASSLAVRGTYSNQPQHF.